The 13 T cell receptor beta chains in this list originate from one sample, sequenced in a study of shared clonotypes between healthy human individuals. Measured with immunoSEQ multiplex PCR; TCRdb has only the in-frame clones, and not every one. Here the sample spans nearly 1,000,000 clones, less than 85% being singletons. The sample comprised memory CD4+ T cells sorted from blood. Noted subset: CD45RA-negative fraction. All receptors derive from a man between 18 and 35 years old in good health.

The chain carries TRBV11-2 and TRBJ2-5; D is ambiguous. Per germline, CDR1 SGHAT and CDR2 FQNNGV. Trimming pared 1 base from V and 5 bases from J, leaving 14 bases between. This CDR3 is built from 15 residues. The chain's CDR3 is CASSLGGRTSETQYF. In DNA form, the CDR3 reads TGTGCCAGCAGCTTAGGAGGACGTACGAGCGAGACCCAGTACTTC.

The J gene is TRBJ1-2, the V gene TRBV19; 12 bases align to TRBD1. Germline assignment: CDR1 LNHDA and CDR2 SQIVND (reference sequence). The V segment lost 6 bases and the J segment 4 bases; nucleotides outside the gene matches: 12. The CDR3 length is 17 residues. The CDR3 region is CASSTGTGGQVGYGYTF. The DNA for the CDR3 is TGTGCCAGTAGCACCGGGACAGGGGGCCAAGTGGGCTATGGCTACACCTTC.

The V and J genes are TRBV11-3 and TRBJ1-1, with D tentatively TRBD1 (6 bases). Germline values: CDR1 SGHNT, CDR2 YENEEA. Trimming pared 6 bases from V and 1 base from J, leaving 12 bases between. CDR3 length: 14 residues. In DNA form, the CDR3 reads TGTGCCAGCAGTTATTCGGGGGCGAACACTGAAGCTTTCTTT. As protein: CASSYSGANTEAFF.

This chain joins TRBV5-4 and TRBJ1-1, with 9 bases matching TRBD1. The V and J ends lost 4 bases and 6 bases, in that order; junction bases with no gene match: 10. The CDR3 has 15 residues. The V gene's germline CDR1 is SGHNT and CDR2 YYREEE (reference sequence). The CDR3: CASSGHRGQSAEAFF. The CDR3 DNA follows: TGTGCCAGCAGCGGCCACAGGGGGCAAAGCGCTGAAGCTTTCTTT.

The gene calls are TRBV25-1 and TRBJ2-7, with D uncertain. The CDR3 length is 11 residues. Trimming removed 10 bases at V and 3 bases at J, with 10 bases between. Germline V gene data show CDR1 as MGHDK and CDR2 as SYGVNS. The CDR3 sequence: CANPSCYEQYF. CDR3 sequence (DNA): TGTGCCAACCCATCCTGCTACGAGCAGTACTTC.

This chain connects TRBV2 to TRBJ2-2, with D possibly being TRBD2 (5 bases). The germline V and J ends were trimmed by 0 bases and 6 bases, with 14 bases remaining between them. Germline-derived CDR1 and CDR2 are SNHLY and FYNNEI. This CDR3 region has 16 residues. The CDR3 is CASSEALRGSSGELFF. The CDR3 DNA is TGTGCCAGCAGTGAAGCGCTTCGGGGTAGCTCCGGGGAGCTGTTTTTT.

Comments on this clone: The same CDR3 can be traced to other DNA sequences in this sample. V usage is TRBV5-1 and J usage is TRBJ1-2; maybe TRBD1 (5 bases). The CDR3 spans 13 residues. The V gene's germline CDR1 is SGHRS and CDR2 YFSETQ. Deletions cut 0 bases from V and 3 bases from J, with 6 bases between. The CDR3 protein is CASSLGRDYGYTF. The CDR3 nucleotides are TGCGCCAGCAGCTTGGGCAGGGACTATGGCTACACCTTC.

This clone has just a few counts. A junction end diverges from the germline sequence, so it may reflect a read error. The CDR3 reads CASSRDSTDTQYF. Here the CDR3 DNA reads TGTGCTAGCAGCCGGGACTCAACAGATACGCAGTATTTT. This chain uses TRBV7-7 with TRBJ2-3; tentatively, D is TRBD2 (6 bases). This CDR3 is built from 13 residues. The germline V gene encodes CDR1 SSHAT and CDR2 FNYEAQ (reference sequence). The full variable domain, its missing parts supplied by reference TRBV7-7 and TRBJ2-3, is GAGVSQSPRYKVTKRGQDVTLRCDPISSHATLYWYQQALGQGPEFLTYFNYEAQPDKSGLPSDRFSAERPEGSISTLTIQRTEQRDSAMYRCASSRDSTDTQYFGPGTRLTVL.

The genes are TRBV27 and TRBJ1-1; D is unclear. The germline V gene encodes CDR1 MNHEY and CDR2 SMNVEV (reference sequence). The V and J ends lost 1 base and 8 bases respectively, with 11 bases between them. The CDR3 loop spans 13 amino acids. CDR3 sequence: CASSLYAGFEAFF. Written as DNA, the CDR3 is TGTGCCAGCAGTTTATATGCAGGTTTCGAAGCTTTCTTT.

This chain joins TRBV18 and TRBJ1-2; D may be TRBD1 (5 bases). Germline-derived CDR1 and CDR2 are KGHSH and LQKENI. Trimming shortened V by 4 bases and J by 3 bases, and 15 bases separated the two germline ends. CDR3 length equals 15 residues. The CDR3 coding sequence is TGTGCCAGCTCACGGGGGACGGGGGGACACTATGGCTACACCTTC. It encodes CASSRGTGGHYGYTF. The full variable domain, rest sourced from reference TRBV18 and TRBJ1-2, is NAGVMQNPRHLVRRRGQEARLRCSPMKGHSHVYWYRQLPEEGLKFMVYLQKENIIDESGMPKERFSAEFPKEGPSILRIQQVVRGDSAAYFCASSRGTGGHYGYTFGSGTRLTVV.

The chain couples TRBV30 to TRBJ1-1; TRBD1 is a possible D gene (5 bases). CDR1 is GTSNPN and CDR2 is SVGIG in the germline V gene (reference sequence). Trimming stripped 0 bases from V and 2 bases from J, with 22 bases between. The CDR3 runs to 18 residues. Written as DNA, the CDR3 is TGTGCCTGGAGTGTACGGGGCGTGGGGAACCGGCCTAACACTGAAGCTTTCTTT. Its translation is CAWSVRGVGNRPNTEAFF.

This clone was recorded at least ten times. V gene TRBV7-8 combines with J gene TRBJ1-2; the match to TRBD1 covers 7 bases. J was trimmed by 3 bases and V by 5 bases; bases with no gene match: 6. The germline gives CDR1 SGHVS, CDR2 FQNEAQ. The CDR3 extends over 14 amino acids. The CDR3, as DNA: TGTGCCAGCAGCGCCCGCGACAGGGACTATGGCTACACCTTC. Protein product: CASSARDRDYGYTF.

The chain carries TRBV30 and TRBJ1-3; D gene unclear. The germline V gene has CDR1 GTSNPN and CDR2 SVGIG (reference sequence). Trimming left V 4 bases short and J 4 bases short, with 14 bases between. The CDR3 runs to 14 residues. CDR3 nucleotide sequence: TGTGCCTGGAAGAGCACCGGTAGGGGAAACACCATATATTTT. This gives the protein CAWKSTGRGNTIYF.